The sequence of this TCR beta chain was determined in a study of T cells in Graves' hyperthyroidism and ophthalmopathy. Looked up from germline, CDR1 is SEHNR and CDR2 is FQNEAQ (reference sequence). Deletions cut 6 bases from V and 7 bases from J, with 12 bases between. This CDR3 has 13 amino acids. In this sample, this clonotype turned up a few times. Patients with uncontrolled infections, other autoimmune diseases, pregnancy or lactation were excluded. Diagnostic assessment was based on clinical symptoms, serum thyroxine and TRAb, thyroid ultrasound and orbital computed tomography. TCR beta CDR3 region amplification was performed from RNA transcripts. The TCR CDR3 was amplified in a first-round RT-PCR using the HTBI primer set. TCRdb reanalysed the multiplex PCR reads using MiXCR and keeps one entry per CDR3 protein. The sample holds about 840,000 distinct CDR3 sequences, around 38% seen once.

Sequenced input: blood. The source of this sequence is a man between 18 and 35 years old with Graves' hyperthyroidism. The rearrangement joins TRBV7-9 to TRBJ1-4; D uncertain. CDR3 in amino acids: CASSEVLGEKLFF. In nucleotides, the CDR3 is TGTGCCAGCAGTGAAGTTTTAGGTGAAAAACTGTTTTTT.